This entry lists 20 T cell receptor beta chains sequenced from one sample in a study of vaccination and CD4 T cells after COVID-19. Treatment noted: approximately nine-day PBMC culture with coronavirus spike peptide pools or control peptides (ViraFEST assay). Antigen specificity for these receptors is unknown. Sequencing of DNA taken from cultured CD4+ T cells relied on the Oncomine TCR Beta short-read assay. TCRdb itself ran the PCR reads through MiXCR, one entry per CDR3 protein. The sample carries about 18,000 distinct CDR3 sequences, approximately 70% recorded once. Specimen: CD4+ T cells from blood, cultured in vitro. These receptors all come from a human donor who had recovered from COVID-19.

As DNA, the CDR3 is TGTGCCAGCAGCGATCGACGGGATCAGCCCCAGCATTTT. Translation gives CASSDRRDQPQHF. The chain couples TRBV7-2 to TRBJ1-5; D ambiguous. From germline, CDR1 is SGHTA and CDR2 FQGNSA. The germline V and J ends were trimmed by 5 bases and 5 bases, with 10 bases remaining between them. The CDR3 consists of 13 residues.

The V call is TRBV19, the J call TRBJ2-7; either TRBD1 or TRBD2 may fit D (5 bases each). V lost 1 base and J lost 4, with 11 bases in between. The CDR3 is made up of 14 amino acids. In germline, CDR1 is LNHDA, CDR2 SQIVND (reference sequence). The CDR3: CASSIVWGMYEQYF. DNA of the CDR3: TGTGCCAGTAGTATAGTATGGGGGATGTACGAGCAGTACTTC. Complete variable domain (other parts from reference TRBV19 and TRBJ2-7): DGGITQSPKYLFRKEGQNVTLSCEQNLNHDAMYWYRQDPGQGLRLIYYSQIVNDFQKGDIAEGYSVSREKKESFPLTVTSAQKNPTAFYLCASSIVWGMYEQYFGPGTRLTVT.

This chain joins TRBV21-1 and TRBJ1-5. TRBV21-1 is annotated as a pseudogene. This CDR3 is 13 amino acids long. CDR3 amino acids: CASLRRSNQPQHF. CDR3 in DNA: TGTGCCAGCCTCCGGCGGAGCAATCAGCCCCAGCATTTT.

This chain connects TRBV15 to TRBJ1-2; 8 bases are shared with TRBD1. Germline V gene lookup returns CDR1 LNHNV and CDR2 YYDKDF (reference sequence). The CDR3 spans 15 residues. V shed 0 bases and J 6 bases; nucleotides not matched to a gene: 6. CDR3 region: CATSREGRGLDGYTF. The CDR3 nucleotides are TGTGCCACCAGCAGAGAGGGCAGGGGGCTGGATGGCTACACCTTC.

The V gene is TRBV6-1, the J gene TRBJ2-7, with TRBD1 matching 9 bases. The CDR3 is 14 amino acids. Germline CDR1 and CDR2: MNHNS and SASEGT. V shed 0 bases and J 6 bases; nucleotides not matched to a gene: 3. The CDR3, as DNA: TGTGCCAGCAGTGAAGCCCAGGACAGGGGCGAGCAGTACTTC. Protein sequence: CASSEAQDRGEQYF.

In this sample, this clonotype turned up once. The chain is built from TRBV24-1 and TRBJ1-2; the match to TRBD1 covers 11 bases. V gave up 9 bases and J gave up 5 bases; unmatched junction bases: 13. CDR3 length: 16 residues. Germline V gene sequence: CDR1 KGHDR, CDR2 SFDVKD. CDR3 loop: CATPSRDRGRSYGYTF. CDR3 nucleotide sequence: TGTGCCACCCCCTCCCGGGACAGGGGGAGATCGTATGGCTACACCTTC.

The chain employs TRBV6-5 and TRBJ2-5; TRBD1 matches at 8 bases. CDR1 and CDR2 from the germline V gene are MNHEY and SVGAGI. The CDR3 consists of 15 residues. The V and J ends lost 4 bases and 5 bases, in that order; junction bases with no gene match: 9. The CDR3 loop reads CASSSGQGFRETQYF. The CDR3 coding sequence is TGTGCCAGCAGTTCTGGACAGGGCTTTCGGGAGACCCAGTACTTC.

This chain connects TRBV2 to TRBJ2-7, with 7 bases lining up with TRBD1. Unmatched junction bases numbered 9, after V lost 6 bases and J lost 7 bases. Germline CDR1 reads SNHLY; CDR2 reads FYNNEI. The CDR3 loop spans 13 amino acids. CDR3 coding DNA: TGTGCCAGCAGGGGACAGAGATTGGTAGAGCAGTACTTC. Translating it yields CASRGQRLVEQYF.

This clonotype was picked up a small number of times. The chain carries TRBV6-1 and TRBJ1-2, with 7 bases that match TRBD1. V lost 2 bases and J lost 2; bases outside the gene matches: 5. Germline-derived CDR1 and CDR2 are MNHNS and SASEGT. This CDR3 is 15 amino acids long. The CDR3 region is CASSEMTGPNYGYTF. The CDR3 coding sequence is TGTGCCAGCAGTGAAATGACAGGGCCGAACTATGGCTACACCTTC.

CDR3 residues: CASSPATVWSNQPQHF. The DNA of the CDR3 is TGTGCCAGCAGCCCCGCGACAGTTTGGAGCAATCAGCCCCAGCATTTT. The chain employs TRBV5-8 and TRBJ1-5; the D gene is possibly TRBD1 (5 bases). Germline V CDR1 and CDR2: SGHTS, YDEGEE. The CDR3 runs 16 residues. V lost 4 bases, J lost 1 base, and 15 bases lay in between.

This rearrangement joins TRBV20-1 to TRBJ1-1; D gene uncertain. Trimming took off 4 bases at V and 4 bases at J, with 16 bases between the two ends. This CDR3 has 14 amino acids. Germline lookup yields CDR1 DFQATT and CDR2 SNEGSKA (reference sequence). In DNA, the CDR3 is TGCAGTGCTACCCTTATGGACTCGCGCACTGAAGCTTTCTTT. This sequence encodes CSATLMDSRTEAFF.

This clonotype was observed a single time. The chain is built from TRBV20-1 and TRBJ2-5; D unclear. In germline, CDR1 is DFQATT, CDR2 SNEGSKA (reference sequence). Trimming left V 0 bases short and J 5 bases short, with 10 bases between. This CDR3 has 13 residues. The CDR3 sequence: CSARDPASETQYF. CDR3 sequence (DNA): TGCAGTGCTAGAGATCCGGCTAGTGAGACCCAGTACTTC.

CDR3 DNA: TGTGCCAGCAGCCCCCCGGGACGACAAGAGACCCAGTACTTC. Its protein product is CASSPPGRQETQYF. The chain employs TRBV6-1 and TRBJ2-5; D could derive from TRBD1 or TRBD2 (5 bases each). The CDR3 is 14 amino acids. V was shortened by 6 bases and J by 2 bases, with 13 bases between the two germline ends. CDR1 and CDR2 from the germline V gene are MNHNS and SASEGT.

V and J are TRBV2 and TRBJ1-1, with D possibly matching TRBD1 (6 bases). Trimming removed 3 bases from V and 7 bases from J, with 18 bases in between. The CDR3 totals 15 residues. Germline V gives CDR1 SNHLY, CDR2 FYNNEI. CDR3 region: CASSDPTGEQGEAFF. CDR3 sequence (DNA): TGTGCCAGCAGTGACCCGACGGGGGAACAGGGTGAAGCTTTCTTT.

The chain carries TRBV30 and TRBJ2-5; TRBD2 aligns across 11 bases. V gave up 3 bases and J gave up 4 bases; unmatched junction bases: 10. Germline V gives CDR1 GTSNPN, CDR2 SVGIG (reference sequence). The CDR3 runs to 16 residues. The CDR3 spells CAWSQTSGRWRETQYF. For the CDR3, the DNA is TGTGCCTGGAGCCAAACTAGCGGGAGATGGCGAGAGACCCAGTACTTC.

The J gene is TRBJ2-1, the V gene TRBV10-2; D gene ambiguous. This CDR3 has 16 amino acids. The germline V and J ends were trimmed by 3 bases and 12 bases, with 24 bases remaining between them. Per the germline V gene, CDR1 is WSHSY and CDR2 is SAAADI. The CDR3 nucleotides are TGCGCCAGCAGTGATGGGCAGATCGTACCTACAATGAGGCAGTTCTTC. Protein: CASSDGQIVPTMRQFF.

The CDR3 loop is CSVRSGRLISTDTQYF. Written as DNA, the CDR3 is TGCAGTGTACGTAGCGGGAGACTCATAAGCACAGATACGCAGTATTTT. The chain has TRBV20-1 and TRBJ2-3, with 9 nucleotides matching TRBD2. CDR3 length: 16 residues. Germline lookup yields CDR1 DFQATT and CDR2 SNEGSKA (reference sequence). J gave up 0 bases and V 7 bases, and 11 bases lay outside the gene matches.

This chain links TRBV20-1 with TRBJ1-6; unclear D gene. This CDR3 has 17 amino acids. With 0 bases removed from V and 1 base from J, the gap between germline ends came to 13 bases. Germline values: CDR1 DFQATT, CDR2 SNEGSKA (reference sequence). The CDR3 coding sequence is TGCAGTGCTAGAGATTTACGTCGGGGTTCCTATAATTCACCCCTCCACTTT. Translated: CSARDLRRGSYNSPLHF.

The chain recombines TRBV2 with TRBJ2-3, with 7 bases that match TRBD1. This CDR3 has 14 amino acids. The ends lost 7 bases at V and 2 bases at J; junction bases unmatched: 6. Germline V CDR1 and CDR2: SNHLY, FYNNEI. CDR3 nucleotides: TGTGCCAGCAACCGGGACAGCTTCACAGATACGCAGTATTTT. It is translated as CASNRDSFTDTQYF.

This chain links TRBV6-2 or TRBV6-3 with TRBJ2-1, with D hard to call. Trimming shortened V by 7 bases and J by 10 bases, and 17 bases separated the two germline ends. The CDR3 totals 13 residues. CDR1 and CDR2 from the germline V gene are MNHEY and SVGEGT. This CDR3 is CASTDPGPEEQFF. In nucleotides, the CDR3 is TGTGCCAGCACCGACCCCGGACCCGAGGAGCAGTTCTTC.